The 20 T cell receptor beta chains below all came from one sample that was sequenced in a study of T cell changes during pregnancy in multiple sclerosis. Clones were read by immunoSEQ multiplex PCR, and TCRdb kept only the in-frame ones, dropping some. This table holds roughly 49,000 clones, 90% found once. The input for sequencing was peripheral blood, taken in the first trimester of pregnancy. All receptors derive from a female donor in good health, enrolled as a control in a pregnancy study.

In DNA, the CDR3 is TGTGCCAGCAGCTTAAGGAGGGCCGCCACCGGGGAGCTGTTTTTT. It specifies CASSLRRAATGELFF. The rearrangement uses TRBV11-2 and TRBJ2-2, with D possibly matching TRBD2 (6 bases). There are 15 residues in the CDR3. V shed 2 bases and J shed 4 bases, with 11 bases lying between them. CDR1 is SGHAT, CDR2 FQNNGV, per germline. The whole variable domain, filled in from reference TRBV11-2 and TRBJ2-2, reads EAGVAQSPRYKIIEKRQSVAFWCNPISGHATLYWYQQILGQGPKLLIQFQNNGVVDDSQLPKDRFSAERLKGVDSTLKIQPAKLEDSAVYLCASSLRRAATGELFFGEGSRLTVL.

This rearrangement joins TRBV27 to TRBJ1-5; weak D call: TRBD1 (5 bases). CDR3 length equals 19 residues. Germline V CDR1 and CDR2: MNHEY, SMNVEV (reference sequence). V was clipped by 4 bases and J by 2 bases, with 24 bases between them. The CDR3 sequence: CASSSIREWGGRGNQPQHF. CDR3 DNA sequence: TGTGCCAGCAGTTCTATCCGGGAATGGGGGGGGAGGGGCAATCAGCCCCAGCATTTT.

The rearrangement joins TRBV6-5 to TRBJ2-1; tentative D call: TRBD2 (6 bases). Per the germline V gene, CDR1 is MNHEY and CDR2 is SVGAGI. V lost 6 bases, J lost 6 bases, and 18 bases lay in between. The CDR3 sequence is 15 residues long. The CDR3 bases are TGTGCCAGCAGGCTCAAGACCGGGACTGCCAATGAGCAGTTCTTC. Its translation is CASRLKTGTANEQFF.

The chain has TRBV2 and TRBJ1-4, with 7 nucleotides matching TRBD1. There are 14 residues in the CDR3. Germline CDR1 is SNHLY and CDR2 is FYNNEI. V trimming: 6 bases; J trimming: 8 bases; junction bases outside the gene matches: 9. CDR3 loop: CASSLTGVREKLFF. The CDR3 nucleotides are TGTGCCAGCAGCTTAACAGGGGTACGAGAAAAACTGTTTTTT.

The chain has TRBV5-1 and TRBJ1-2; TRBD1 might be the D (6 bases). This CDR3 has 15 amino acids. Germline V gives CDR1 SGHRS, CDR2 YFSETQ. The V and J ends lost 4 bases and 6 bases respectively, with 19 bases between them. Here the CDR3 reads CASSADPAGGHGYTF. DNA for the CDR3: TGCGCCAGCAGCGCCGATCCGGCCGGGGGGCATGGCTACACCTTC.

J is TRBJ2-1 and V is TRBV7-9; D might be TRBD2 (5 bases). This CDR3 is 14 amino acids long. Trimming took off 3 bases at V and 7 bases at J, with 13 bases between the two ends. The germline V gene has CDR1 SEHNR and CDR2 FQNEAQ (reference sequence). The chain's CDR3 is CASSFPRRANEQFF. The DNA for the CDR3 is TGTGCCAGCAGCTTCCCAAGGCGGGCGAATGAGCAGTTCTTC.

The chain is built from TRBV19 and TRBJ1-6; TRBD1 matches at 7 bases. After removal of 7 bases from V and 7 bases from J, the junction contained 7 bases not matched to a gene. CDR3 length: 14 residues. The V gene's germline CDR1 is LNHDA and CDR2 SQIVND (reference sequence). CDR3 DNA: TGTGCCAGTACCCCTAGACAGGGAAATTCACCCCTCCACTTT. The encoded protein is CASTPRQGNSPLHF.

This clone was counted once. The chain employs TRBV28 and TRBJ1-4; TRBD1 matches 9 bases. V gave up 4 bases and J gave up 7 bases; unmatched junction bases: 7. Germline CDR1 and CDR2: MDHEN and SYDVKM. The CDR3 runs 15 residues. The CDR3 nucleotides are TGTGCCAGCAGTTCAAACAGGGGGCTGGCTGAAAAACTGTTTTTT. The encoded protein is CASSSNRGLAEKLFF. Complete variable domain (other parts from reference TRBV28 and TRBJ1-4): DVKVTQSSRYLVKRTGEKVFLECVQDMDHENMFWYRQDPGLGLRLIYFSYDVKMKEKGDIPEGYSVSREKKERFSLILESASTNQTSMYLCASSSNRGLAEKLFFGSGTQLSVL.

This rearrangement joins TRBV2 to TRBJ1-1, with D tentatively TRBD1 (5 bases). CDR3 length: 15 residues. In germline, CDR1 is SNHLY, CDR2 FYNNEI. V shed 6 bases and J shed 0 bases, with 14 bases lying between them. The CDR3 DNA reads TGTGCCAGCAGGGTCCCGACAGCTATGAACACTGAAGCTTTCTTT. Translation gives CASRVPTAMNTEAFF.

This chain links TRBV5-1 with TRBJ1-1; a possible D gene is TRBD1 (5 bases). Germline V gene sequence: CDR1 SGHRS, CDR2 YFSETQ. This CDR3 spans 15 amino acids. Deletions cut 0 bases from V and 4 bases from J, with 13 bases between. CDR3 coding DNA: TGCGCCAGCAGCTTGGAGCACCCCGGGGGCACTGAAGCTTTCTTT. Amino acids: CASSLEHPGGTEAFF.

The CDR3 region has the DNA TGCGCCAGCAGCCAAGCCGGGACAGGGACGTACGAGCAGTACTTC. It yields the protein CASSQAGTGTYEQYF. The rearrangement links TRBV4-3 to TRBJ2-7, with 9 bases identical to TRBD1. J lost 4 bases, V lost 1 base, and 5 bases had no gene match. Germline CDR1 LGHNA, CDR2 YSLEER. This CDR3 region has 15 residues.

This chain connects TRBV7-3 to TRBJ2-1, with 9 bases lining up with TRBD1. V trimming: 2 bases; J trimming: 5 bases; junction bases outside the gene matches: 4. This CDR3 is built from 15 residues. Germline V gene sequence: CDR1 SGHTA, CDR2 FQGTGA. The CDR3 nucleotides read TGTGCCAGCAGCTTAGACAGGGGGGTTGACAATGAGCAGTTCTTC. It yields the protein CASSLDRGVDNEQFF.

This clone was detected once. This chain connects TRBV6-5 to TRBJ1-3; D remains unclear. Per the germline V gene, CDR1 is MNHEY and CDR2 is SVGAGI. The CDR3 runs 14 residues. Trimming cost V 3 bases and J 0 bases, with 6 bases left between them. The CDR3, as DNA: TGTGCCAGCAGTTATCTGAGCTCTGGAAACACCATATATTTT. It is translated as CASSYLSSGNTIYF.

The rearrangement joins TRBV19 to TRBJ2-2, with 11 bases matching TRBD1. The CDR3 extends over 16 amino acids. V shed 7 bases, J shed 2 bases, and the junction held 6 bases outside the gene matches. Germline CDR1 reads LNHDA; CDR2 reads SQIVND (reference sequence). CDR3 nucleotides: TGTGCCAGTACCCCCCGGACAGGGGGCAACACCGGGGAGCTGTTTTTT. Amino acids: CASTPRTGGNTGELFF.

The chain combines TRBV7-9 with TRBJ2-2; D possibly corresponds to TRBD2 (6 bases). This CDR3 region has 15 residues. The V gene lost 5 bases and the J gene lost 5 bases, with 15 bases spanning the gap. Germline lookup yields CDR1 SEHNR and CDR2 FQNEAQ (reference sequence). In DNA, the CDR3 is TGTGCCAGCAGCCTACTACGGGGGTGGACCGGGGAGCTGTTTTTT. Protein product: CASSLLRGWTGELFF. Complete variable domain (other parts from reference TRBV7-9 and TRBJ2-2): DTGVSQNPRHKITKRGQNVTFRCDPISEHNRLYWYRQTLGQGPEFLTYFQNEAQLEKSRLLSDRFSAERPKGSFSTLEIQRTEQGDSAMYLCASSLLRGWTGELFFGEGSRLTVL.

The chain carries TRBV7-9 and TRBJ2-1, with D maybe TRBD2 (6 bases). This CDR3 is built from 14 residues. CDR1 is SEHNR and CDR2 is FQNEAQ in the germline V gene (reference sequence). Trimming shortened V by 4 bases and J by 9 bases, and 16 bases separated the two germline ends. The CDR3 protein is CASSSWGGNFEQFF. The CDR3 coding sequence is TGTGCCAGCAGCTCCTGGGGCGGGAATTTTGAGCAGTTCTTC.

This clone was seen once. The chain employs TRBV11-2 and TRBJ1-4; D is possibly TRBD1 (6 bases). Trimming pared 5 bases from V and 6 bases from J, leaving 19 bases between. The germline gives CDR1 SGHAT, CDR2 FQNNGV. The CDR3 totals 16 residues. CDR3 amino acids: CASSKGAAGDYEKLFF. The CDR3 DNA is TGTGCCAGCAGCAAAGGGGCCGCAGGGGATTATGAAAAACTGTTTTTT.

There are a few counts of this clone. V and J are TRBV2 and TRBJ1-1; perhaps TRBD1 as D (6 bases). V was pared by 4 bases and J by 2 bases, with 8 bases between. CDR3 length: 13 residues. CDR1 and CDR2 (germline): SNHLY, FYNNEI. CDR3 sequence (DNA): TGTGCCAGCAGTGGACAGGCTAACACTGAAGCTTTCTTT. It yields the protein CASSGQANTEAFF.

The chain joins TRBV28 to TRBJ2-7, with TRBD1 identical over 7 bases. CDR3 size: 15 residues. Germline CDR1 MDHEN, CDR2 SYDVKM. V lost 6 bases, J lost 0 bases, and 8 bases stayed unmatched. CDR3 nucleotides: TGTGCCAGCAGAACCCCGACAGGGAGCTCCTACGAGCAGTACTTC. It translates to CASRTPTGSSYEQYF. The whole variable domain, remainder taken from reference TRBV28 and TRBJ2-7, is DVKVTQSSRYLVKRTGEKVFLECVQDMDHENMFWYRQDPGLGLRLIYFSYDVKMKEKGDIPEGYSVSREKKERFSLILESASTNQTSMYLCASRTPTGSSYEQYFGPGTRLTVT.

This clone was counted once. The chain uses TRBV15 and TRBJ1-4; no clear D. Germline CDR1 and CDR2: LNHNV and YYDKDF (reference sequence). V lost 0 bases to trimming and J lost 7 bases, with 6 bases between them. The CDR3 has 13 amino acids. CDR3 nucleotides: TGTGCCACCAGCAGAGATGTTAGTGAAAAACTGTTTTTT. Its translation is CATSRDVSEKLFF.